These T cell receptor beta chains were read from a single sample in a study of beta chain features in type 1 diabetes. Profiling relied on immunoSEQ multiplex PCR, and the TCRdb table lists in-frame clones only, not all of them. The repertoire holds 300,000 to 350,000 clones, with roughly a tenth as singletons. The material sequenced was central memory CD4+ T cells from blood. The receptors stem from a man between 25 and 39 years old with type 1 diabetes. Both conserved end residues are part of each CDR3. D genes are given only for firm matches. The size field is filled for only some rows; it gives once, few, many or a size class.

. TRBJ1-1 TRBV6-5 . TGTGCCAGCAGTGAACAGGATACCACTGAAGCTTTCTTT CASSEQDTTEAFF
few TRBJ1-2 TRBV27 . TGTGCCAGCAGTCCCTGGGGGGATGGCTACACCTTC CASSPWGDGYTF
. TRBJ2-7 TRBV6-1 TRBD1 TGTGCCAGCAGAGTTGGGACAGGAAGTTACGAGCAGTACTTC CASRVGTGSYEQYF
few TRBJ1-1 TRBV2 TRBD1 TGTGCCAGCAGGAGACAGGGTATCACTGAAGCTTTCTTT CASRRQGITEAFF
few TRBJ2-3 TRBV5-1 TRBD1 TGCGCCAGCAGCCCCGCGGGACAGGGAGGGGATACGCAGTATTTT CASSPAGQGGDTQYF
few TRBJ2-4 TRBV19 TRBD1 TGTGCCAGTAGTAGAGGGGGCGCCAAAAACATTCAGTACTTC CASSRGGAKNIQYF
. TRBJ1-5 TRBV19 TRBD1 TGTGCCAGTAGCGGACAGGGGGCAGGTCAGCCCCAGCATTTT CASSGQGAGQPQHF
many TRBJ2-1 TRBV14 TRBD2 TGTGCCAGCAGCCCAGCGGGGGGGCGAGTTATCAATGAGCAGTTCTTC CASSPAGGRVINEQFF
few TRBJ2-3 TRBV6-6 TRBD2 TGTGCCAGCAGTGCGACGGGGGGAGATACAGATACGCAGTATTTT CASSATGGDTDTQYF
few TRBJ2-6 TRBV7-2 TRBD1 TGTGCCAGCAGCTTAGTTAGCAGGGGGACTGGGGCCAACGTCCTGACTTTC CASSLVSRGTGANVLTF
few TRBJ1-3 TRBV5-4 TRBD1 TGTGCCAGCAGCTTGGCCGGGGTGGCAGGGGGTCACACCATATATTTT CASSLAGVAGGHTIYF
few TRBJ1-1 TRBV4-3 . TGCGCCAGCAGCCAAGGGAAGGGGCAAAGCACTGAAGCTTTCTTT CASSQGKGQSTEAFF
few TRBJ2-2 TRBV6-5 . TGTGCCAGCAGAACCGGCGTCAATTACGGGGAGCTGTTTTTT CASRTGVNYGELFF
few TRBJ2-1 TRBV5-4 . TGTGCCAGCAGCTTGGATCCACAGGGGAGGAATGAGCAGTTCTTC CASSLDPQGRNEQFF
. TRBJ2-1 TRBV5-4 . TGTGCCAGCAGCCAGGGGGGAGGGGATGAGCAGTTCTTC CASSQGGGDEQFF
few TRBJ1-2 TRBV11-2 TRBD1 TGTGCCAGCAGCTTAGATCCCCAGGGGGCGGGAGGCTACACCTTC CASSLDPQGAGGYTF
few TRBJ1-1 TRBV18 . TGTGCCAGCTCACCACCGACAGCGAACACTGAAGCTTTCTTT CASSPPTANTEAFF
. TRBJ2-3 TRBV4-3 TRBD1 TGCGCCAGCAGCCAGGACGGACCGGGACAGGGAATGGATACGCAGTATTTT CASSQDGPGQGMDTQYF
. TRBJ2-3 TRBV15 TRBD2 TGTGCCACCAGCCTTAGCCGGACTAGCGAGGCAGATACGCAGTATTTT CATSLSRTSEADTQYF
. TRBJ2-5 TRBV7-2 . TGTGCCAGCAGCTTAAGGAGGCAAGAGACCCAGTACTTC CASSLRRQETQYF
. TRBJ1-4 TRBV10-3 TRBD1 TGTGCCATCAGTGAGGACAGGGCAGCAACTAATGAAAAACTGTTTTTT CAISEDRAATNEKLFF
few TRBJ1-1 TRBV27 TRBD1 TGTGCCAGCAGTTTATCGCGTGGGCAGGGGGGAACTGAAGCTTTCTTT CASSLSRGQGGTEAFF
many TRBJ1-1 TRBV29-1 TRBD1 TGCAGCGGTCGAGGGGGCCTGGACACTGAAGCTTTCTTT CSGRGGLDTEAFF
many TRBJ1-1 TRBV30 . TGTGCCTGGAGTGAGCACCGCAACACTGAAGCTTTCTTT CAWSEHRNTEAFF
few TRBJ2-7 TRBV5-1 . TGCGCCAGCAGCTTGGGGACAGACGAGCAGTACTTC CASSLGTDEQYF
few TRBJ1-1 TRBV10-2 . TGCGCCAGCAGTCGAAAGAACACTGAAGCTTTCTTT CASSRKNTEAFF
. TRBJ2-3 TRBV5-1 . TGCGCCAGCGCTGTAGGGGTAGCGTCAGATACGCAGTATTTT CASAVGVASDTQYF
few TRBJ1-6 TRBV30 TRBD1 TGTGCCTGGAGTAAACAGGGGGCCGGGAATTCACCCCTCCACTTT CAWSKQGAGNSPLHF
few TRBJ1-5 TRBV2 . TGTGCCAGCGTTTCAGTGAGCAGGACCAATCAGCCCCAGCATTTT CASVSVSRTNQPQHF
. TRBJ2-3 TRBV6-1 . TGTGCCAGCAGTGAAGAAGGGCAGATCGTGCGGGATACGCAGTATTTT CASSEEGQIVRDTQYF
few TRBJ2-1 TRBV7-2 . TGTGCCAGCAGCTTAGATAAGGGGGGTTACAATGAGCAGTTCTTC CASSLDKGGYNEQFF
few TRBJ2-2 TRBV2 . TGTGCCAGCAGTGACCTCAGGGACACCGGGGAGCTGTTTTTT CASSDLRDTGELFF
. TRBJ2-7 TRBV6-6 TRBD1 TGTGCCAGCAGTTACTCGCAGGGGGTTTCCTACGAGCAGTACTTC CASSYSQGVSYEQYF
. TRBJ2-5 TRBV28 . TGTGCCAGCAGTCCCCACCCTCAGCAAGAGACCCAGTACTTC CASSPHPQQETQYF
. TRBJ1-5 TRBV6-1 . TGTGCCAGCAGTCCGCTAGACAGTAATCAGCCCCAGCATTTT CASSPLDSNQPQHF
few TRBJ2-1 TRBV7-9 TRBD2 TGTGCCAGCAGCTTAGGTAGCGGGGGGCCCTACAATGAGCAGTTCTTC CASSLGSGGPYNEQFF
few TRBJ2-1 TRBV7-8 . TGTGCCAGCAGCTTAGGGACAGCCTACAATGAGCAGTTCTTC CASSLGTAYNEQFF
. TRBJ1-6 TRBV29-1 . TGCAGCGGCAGATGGGGGGGGACGGATTCACCCCTCCACTTT CSGRWGGTDSPLHF
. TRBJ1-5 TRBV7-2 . TGTGCCAGCAGCTCAGGGGTTGGCGGGCCAAATCAGCCCCAGCATTTT CASSSGVGGPNQPQHF
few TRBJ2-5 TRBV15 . TGTGCCACCAGTCCACAACCCTCCCGGGGCTTATCGGAGACCCAGTACTTC CATSPQPSRGLSETQYF
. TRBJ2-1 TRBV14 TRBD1 TGTGCCAGCAGCATGGGACAGGGGATACCCTACAATGAGCAGTTCTTC CASSMGQGIPYNEQFF
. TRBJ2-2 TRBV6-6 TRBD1 TGTGCCAGCGGGGGACAGGAGACATTCACCGGGGAGCTGTTTTTT CASGGQETFTGELFF
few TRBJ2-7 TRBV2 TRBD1 TGTGCCAGCAGACAGGGGATCAGCTACGAGCAGTACTTC CASRQGISYEQYF
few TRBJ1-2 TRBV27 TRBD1 TGTGCCAGCCAGGGGGCAGGAGGCGATGGCTACACCTTC CASQGAGGDGYTF
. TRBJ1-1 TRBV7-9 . TGTGCCAGCAGCGGGAGGAACACTGAAGCTTTCTTT CASSGRNTEAFF
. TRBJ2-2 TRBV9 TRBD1 TGTGCCGGTGAGCAGGGGGCGCCCACCGGGGAGCTGTTTTTT CAGEQGAPTGELFF
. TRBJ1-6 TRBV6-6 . TGTGCCAGCAGCCAGGGCCTAGGGTATTCACCCCTCCACTTT CASSQGLGYSPLHF
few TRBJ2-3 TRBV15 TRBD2 TGTGCCACCAGCAGAGACCGGGGGGGCACAGATACGCAGTATTTT CATSRDRGGTDTQYF
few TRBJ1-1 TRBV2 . TGTGCCAGCTTAGGGTTCCAGGGGAACACTGAAGCTTTCTTT CASLGFQGNTEAFF
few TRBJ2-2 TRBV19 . TGTGCCAGTAGTATAGTTCGGTCGCGAGGCGCGAACACCGGGGAGCTGTTTTTT CASSIVRSRGANTGELFF
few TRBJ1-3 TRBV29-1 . TGCAGCGTTGAGTCGGGAAACACCATATATTTT CSVESGNTIYF
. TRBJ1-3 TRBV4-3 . TGCGCCAGCAGCCAAGATCAAACAGGTCCTGGAAACACCATATATTTT CASSQDQTGPGNTIYF
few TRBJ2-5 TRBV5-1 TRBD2 TGCGCCAGCAGCCATCGCGGGGGGGAAACCAAGAGAACCCAGTACTTC CASSHRGGETKRTQYF
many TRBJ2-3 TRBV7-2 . TGTGCCAGCTTGGGGGACTCCTGGGATACGCAGTATTTT CASLGDSWDTQYF
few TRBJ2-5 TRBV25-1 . TGTGCCAGCAGTACTCGGACAGCCCAAGAGACCCAGTACTTC CASSTRTAQETQYF
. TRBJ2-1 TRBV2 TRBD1 TGTGCCAGCAGTACACCGGGACAGAACAATGAGCAGTTCTTC CASSTPGQNNEQFF